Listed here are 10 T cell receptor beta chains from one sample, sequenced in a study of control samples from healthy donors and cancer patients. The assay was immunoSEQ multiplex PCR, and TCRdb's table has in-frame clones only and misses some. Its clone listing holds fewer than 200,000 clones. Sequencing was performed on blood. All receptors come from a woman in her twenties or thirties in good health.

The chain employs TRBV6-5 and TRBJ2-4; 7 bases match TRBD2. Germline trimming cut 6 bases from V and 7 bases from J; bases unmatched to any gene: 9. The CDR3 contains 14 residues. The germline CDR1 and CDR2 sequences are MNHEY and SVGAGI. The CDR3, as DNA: TGTGCCAGCAGGATCCGGGGGGAGTTGAACATTCAGTACTTC. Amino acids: CASRIRGELNIQYF.

The CDR3 reads CASSQSRVFTQETQYF. DNA for the CDR3: TGTGCCAGCAGTCAATCCCGGGTCTTCACTCAAGAGACCCAGTACTTC. The chain recombines TRBV25-1 with TRBJ2-5; no clear D. Germline CDR1 MGHDK, CDR2 SYGVNS. CDR3 length: 16 residues. Trimming shortened V by 5 bases and J by 2 bases, and 18 bases separated the two germline ends.

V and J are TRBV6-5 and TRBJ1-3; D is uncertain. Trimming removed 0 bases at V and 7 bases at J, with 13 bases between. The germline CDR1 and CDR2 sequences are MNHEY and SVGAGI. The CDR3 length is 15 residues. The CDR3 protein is CASSYSAQRGNTIYF. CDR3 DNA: TGTGCCAGCAGTTACTCAGCACAGCGAGGGAACACCATATATTTT.

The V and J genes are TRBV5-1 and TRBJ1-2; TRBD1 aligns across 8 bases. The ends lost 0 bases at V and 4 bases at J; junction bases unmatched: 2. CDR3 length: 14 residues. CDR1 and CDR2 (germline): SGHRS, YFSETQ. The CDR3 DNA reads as TGCGCCAGCAGCTTGGGGGACAGGATCTATGGCTACACCTTC. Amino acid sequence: CASSLGDRIYGYTF.

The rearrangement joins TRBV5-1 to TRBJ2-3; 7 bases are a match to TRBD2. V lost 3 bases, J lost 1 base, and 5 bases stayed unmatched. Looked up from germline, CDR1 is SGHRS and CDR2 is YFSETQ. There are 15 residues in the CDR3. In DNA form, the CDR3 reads TGCGCCAGCAGCTCCGGAAGCGGGGGCACAGATACGCAGTATTTT. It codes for CASSSGSGGTDTQYF.

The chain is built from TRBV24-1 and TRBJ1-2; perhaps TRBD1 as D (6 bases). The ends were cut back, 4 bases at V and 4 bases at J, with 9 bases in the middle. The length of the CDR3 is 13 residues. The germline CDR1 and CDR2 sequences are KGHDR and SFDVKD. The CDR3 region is CATSERTAYGYTF. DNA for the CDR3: TGTGCCACCAGTGAACGGACAGCCTATGGCTACACCTTC.

CDR3 region: CASSQPGRGTNEKLFF. In DNA form, the CDR3 reads TGTGCCAGCAGCCAACCCGGCCGAGGAACTAATGAAAAACTGTTTTTT. The gene calls are TRBV3-1 (or the pseudogene TRBV3-2) and TRBJ1-4; D remains unclear. CDR1 and CDR2 (germline): LGHDT, YNNKEL (reference sequence). This CDR3 spans 16 amino acids. V dropped 2 bases and J dropped 1 base, with 11 bases sitting between them.

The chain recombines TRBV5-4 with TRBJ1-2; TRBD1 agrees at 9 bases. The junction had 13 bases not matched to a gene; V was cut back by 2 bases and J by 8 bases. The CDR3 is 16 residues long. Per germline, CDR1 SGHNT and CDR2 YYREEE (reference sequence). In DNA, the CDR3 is TGTGCCAGCAGCTTAACGTTGACAGGGGGTCGTGCCGGCTACACCTTC. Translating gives CASSLTLTGGRAGYTF.

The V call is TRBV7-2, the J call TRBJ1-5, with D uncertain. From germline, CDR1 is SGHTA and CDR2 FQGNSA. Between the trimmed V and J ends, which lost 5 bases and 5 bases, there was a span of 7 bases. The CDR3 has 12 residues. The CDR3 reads CASSLYDQPQHF. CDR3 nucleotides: TGTGCCAGCAGCCTGTACGATCAGCCCCAGCATTTT.

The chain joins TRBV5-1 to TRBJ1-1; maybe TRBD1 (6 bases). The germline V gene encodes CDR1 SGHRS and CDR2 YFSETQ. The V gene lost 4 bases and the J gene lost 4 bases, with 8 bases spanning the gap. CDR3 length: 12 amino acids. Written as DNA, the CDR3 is TGCGCCAGCAGCCAGGGGCCCACTGAAGCTTTCTTT. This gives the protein CASSQGPTEAFF.